The subject of this entry is one T cell receptor (beta chain). These data belong to a study of identifying expanded T cells in peripheral blood. The CDR3 has 13 residues. Germline CDR1 is SNHLY and CDR2 is FYNNEI. J was trimmed by 5 bases and V by 11 bases; bases with no gene match: 11. Profiled with immunoSEQ multiplex PCR; TCRdb holds only in-frame clones, not every one. Among about 91,000 clones, about 90% were seen once, and the ten largest hold roughly 3.9%. This receptor was taken from a person aged 18-70 years in good health. Sequencing was carried out using blood. The chain links TRBV2 to TRBJ2-5; TRBD2 matches at 7 bases. The CDR3 here is CAGGGARDETQYF. Here the CDR3 DNA reads TGTGCCGGGGGAGGGGCTAGGGATGAGACCCAGTACTTC.